What follows are 24 T cell receptor beta chains derived from one specimen sequenced in a study of beta chain features in type 1 diabetes. The investigators reverse transcribed all of the isolated RNA, so they sequenced expressed TCRB transcripts. Clones were read by immunoSEQ multiplex PCR, and TCRdb kept only the in-frame ones, dropping some. The table has 200,000 to 250,000 clones, roughly 13% seen once; the top ten hold more than 0.02%. The sequenced sample was naive CD4+ T cells from blood. The receptors here all came from a middle-aged woman in good health.

The chain couples TRBV27 to TRBJ1-6; D is unclear. Trimming took off 5 bases at V and 5 bases at J, with 16 bases between the two ends. CDR3 length: 16 residues. Germline CDR1 reads MNHEY; CDR2 reads SMNVEV (reference sequence). The chain's CDR3 is CASSRLSVRDNSPLHF. CDR3 coding DNA: TGTGCCAGCAGTCGTTTATCGGTACGGGATAATTCACCCCTCCACTTT.

The gene calls are TRBV7-9 and TRBJ1-4, with TRBD1 matching 8 bases. V shed 6 bases, J shed 14 bases, and the junction held 14 bases outside the gene matches. The CDR3 is made up of 14 amino acids. Looked up from germline, CDR1 is SEHNR and CDR2 is FQNEAQ (reference sequence). CDR3 nucleotide sequence: TGTGCCAGCAGTCCAGATCACGGACAGGGCGGTCTGTTTTTT. Protein sequence: CASSPDHGQGGLFF.

The table lists this clone with a few counts. V is TRBV1 and J is TRBJ2-1; no DNA check was done on the table's D call, TRBD1. TRBV1 is assigned pseudogene status. The CDR3 runs 14 residues. As DNA, the CDR3 is TGCACCAGCAGCCCCAAGAGTCTAGGGGGATCGCAGTTCTTC. It codes for CTSSPKSLGGSQFF.

This clone appeared a few times. This rearrangement joins TRBV7-2 to TRBJ2-1; D is undetermined. CDR1 and CDR2 from the germline V gene are SGHTA and FQGNSA. Trimming removed 5 bases at V and 16 bases at J, with 6 bases between. The CDR3 is 8 residues long. The CDR3 nucleotides are TGTGCCAGCAGCCCATCCTTCTTC. Its protein is CASSPSFF.

This chain links TRBV2 with TRBJ2-4; D not certain. The CDR3 is 16 residues long. CDR1 is SNHLY and CDR2 is FYNNEI in the germline V gene. V was trimmed by 7 bases and J by 0 bases, leaving 16 bases between them. The CDR3: CASTITQIIAKNIQYF. CDR3 in DNA: TGTGCCAGCACCATAACCCAGATAATAGCCAAAAACATTCAGTACTTC.

This sequence joins TRBV5-1 and TRBJ2-2; TRBD1 agrees at 7 bases. The CDR3 has 16 residues. Germline V CDR1 and CDR2: SGHRS, YFSETQ. V lost 5 bases and J lost 3; bases outside the gene matches: 10. DNA for the CDR3: TGCGCCAGCAGACAGTCCCTGGGACAGTACACCGGGGAGCTGTTTTTT. It yields the protein CASRQSLGQYTGELFF. Based on the CDR3 plus reference TRBV5-1 and TRBJ2-2, the full variable domain is KAGVTQTPRYLIKTRGQQVTLSCSPISGHRSVSWYQQTPGQGLQFLFEYFSETQRNKGNFPGRFSGRQFSNSRSEMNVSTLELGDSALYLCASRQSLGQYTGELFFGEGSRLTVL.

The rearrangement joins TRBV27 to TRBJ2-5; 7 nucleotides line up with TRBD1. V dropped 1 base and J dropped 5; count of bases not matched to a gene: 7. The CDR3 totals 15 residues. CDR1 and CDR2 (germline): MNHEY, SMNVEV (reference sequence). The CDR3 nucleotides are TGTGCCAGCAGTTTATACAGGGGTTTGGAGGAGACCCAGTACTTC. Protein: CASSLYRGLEETQYF.

The CDR3 DNA reads as TGTGCCAGCAGCTATATTAGACAGGCTAATGGCTACACCTTC. This translates into CASSYIRQANGYTF. The chain employs TRBV7-2 and TRBJ1-2; D is possibly TRBD1 (6 bases). V was cut by 4 bases and J by 6 bases, with 15 bases left in between. The length of the CDR3 is 14 residues. From germline, CDR1 is SGHTA and CDR2 FQGNSA.

The V and J genes are TRBV6-5 and TRBJ1-2, with 7 bases aligning to TRBD1. The CDR3 runs to 13 residues. Germline loops: CDR1 MNHEY, CDR2 SVGAGI. Unmatched junction bases numbered 4, after V lost 6 bases and J lost 3 bases. CDR3 in amino acids: CASRTDRDYGYTF. In DNA form, the CDR3 reads TGTGCCAGCAGAACCGACAGGGACTATGGCTACACCTTC.

This sequence joins TRBV25-1 and TRBJ2-7; 13 bases fit TRBD2. Germline loops: CDR1 MGHDK, CDR2 SYGVNS. This CDR3 comprises 16 residues. The trim removed 6 bases at V and 2 bases at J, leaving 7 bases unmatched. The CDR3 here is CASRRGLAGIPYEQYF. The CDR3 region has the DNA TGTGCCAGCAGGAGGGGACTAGCGGGGATACCCTACGAGCAGTACTTC.

This clone was seen a handful of times. The V call is TRBV2, the J call TRBJ2-1; a weak D match, TRBD1 (6 bases). V was cut by 9 bases and J by 0 bases, with 9 bases left in between. The CDR3 is made up of 13 amino acids. The germline V gene has CDR1 SNHLY and CDR2 FYNNEI. CDR3 sequence reads: CASHRVSYNEQFF. CDR3 DNA: TGTGCCAGTCACAGGGTCTCCTACAATGAGCAGTTCTTC.

This clone turned up a few times. The V call is TRBV7-2, the J call TRBJ1-6; the match to TRBD1 covers 7 bases. Germline CDR1 reads SGHTA; CDR2 reads FQGNSA. The V gene end was trimmed by 4 bases and the J gene end by 7 bases; junction bases not matched to a gene: 10. This CDR3 contains 16 residues. This CDR3 is CASSYANRGGNSPLHF. The CDR3 nucleotides are TGTGCCAGCAGCTACGCGAACAGGGGCGGAAATTCACCCCTCCACTTT.

J is TRBJ2-5 and V is TRBV7-6, with D tentatively TRBD2 (5 bases). V lost 5 bases and J lost 4, with 17 bases in between. The CDR3 totals 15 residues. CDR1 is SGHVS and CDR2 is FNYEAQ in the germline V gene. CDR3 nucleotides: TGTGCCAGCAGCCAGGACCCAGGACTCAGAGAGACCCAGTACTTC. Translating it yields CASSQDPGLRETQYF.

This chain uses TRBV28 with TRBJ2-7; D possibly corresponds to TRBD2 (5 bases). The CDR3 runs to 13 residues. The V end lost 4 bases, the J end lost 2 bases, and 9 bases lay between the germline ends. Germline V gene lookup returns CDR1 MDHEN and CDR2 SYDVKM. The CDR3 bases are TGTGCCAGCAGTTCCGGGATACCCTACGAGCAGTACTTC. This translates into CASSSGIPYEQYF.

There are a few counts of this clone. The chain couples TRBV5-1 to TRBJ2-1; 9 bases are a match to TRBD2. Per germline, CDR1 SGHRS and CDR2 YFSETQ. J lost 6 bases, V lost 0 bases, and 7 bases had no gene match. This CDR3 region has 16 residues. The CDR3 DNA follows: TGCGCCAGCAGCTTGGCGGTTCAAGCGGGGGGCAATGAGCAGTTCTTC. This codes for CASSLAVQAGGNEQFF.

This rearrangement joins TRBV5-6 to TRBJ2-1; TRBD1 agrees at 8 bases. V trimming: 2 bases; J trimming: 12 bases; junction bases outside the gene matches: 1. This CDR3 is built from 11 residues. Germline loops: CDR1 SGHDT, CDR2 YYEEEE. The DNA for the CDR3 is TGTGCCAGCAGCTTAGGACAGGGGCAGTTCTTC. This translates into CASSLGQGQFF.

This chain connects TRBV4-1 to TRBJ2-5, with TRBD1 matching 7 bases. V lost 4 bases, J lost 3 bases, and 8 bases stayed unmatched. The germline V gene encodes CDR1 MGHRA and CDR2 YSYEKL. This CDR3 is 15 amino acids long. This CDR3 reads CASSLLGQREETQYF. The CDR3 nucleotides are TGCGCCAGCAGCCTACTGGGACAGCGAGAAGAGACCCAGTACTTC.

This chain connects TRBV5-1 to TRBJ2-7; weak D call: TRBD1 (6 bases). Germline CDR1 is SGHRS and CDR2 is YFSETQ. CDR3 length equals 15 residues. Trimming pared 4 bases from V and 2 bases from J, leaving 16 bases between. As DNA, the CDR3 is TGCGCCAGCAGCAAGGACAGCTCCCAGGCCTACGAGCAGTACTTC. This codes for CASSKDSSQAYEQYF.

This clone turned up a few times. The gene calls are TRBV9 and TRBJ1-1; tentatively, D is TRBD1 (5 bases). This CDR3 comprises 15 residues. Germline values: CDR1 SGDLS, CDR2 YYNGEE. V was pared by 3 bases and J by 5 bases, with 17 bases between. CDR3 loop: CASSENQGSKTEAFF. The DNA for the CDR3 is TGTGCCAGCAGCGAGAATCAGGGTAGTAAAACTGAAGCTTTCTTT.

This chain connects TRBV4-1 to TRBJ1-2; TRBD1 matches 7 bases. The CDR3 contains 14 residues. Germline loops: CDR1 MGHRA, CDR2 YSYEKL. Trimming removed 4 bases from V and 4 bases from J; junction bases left unmatched: 6. The CDR3, as DNA: TGCGCCAGCAGCCGGCCGGGGACAGTCTATGGCTACACCTTC. Translating gives CASSRPGTVYGYTF.

The genes are TRBV19 and TRBJ1-5; 7 positions agree with TRBD1. The V gene's germline CDR1 is LNHDA and CDR2 SQIVND (reference sequence). CDR3 length: 15 residues. After removal of 5 bases from V and 0 bases from J, the junction contained 4 bases not matched to a gene. CDR3 region: CASSPGTVSNQPQHF. The DNA of the CDR3 is TGTGCCAGTAGTCCCGGGACAGTTAGCAATCAGCCCCAGCATTTT.

This clone was found a few times. The genes are TRBV6-5 and TRBJ2-7; 7 positions match TRBD2. The germline CDR1 and CDR2 sequences are MNHEY and SVGAGI. CDR3 length: 16 amino acids. J gave up 0 bases and V 2 bases, and 7 bases lay outside the gene matches. The CDR3 is CASSYTGLAASYEQYF. The CDR3 coding sequence is TGTGCCAGCAGTTACACGGGGCTAGCGGCCTCCTACGAGCAGTACTTC.

This chain joins TRBV15 and TRBJ2-6, with TRBD1 matching 7 bases. The CDR3 has 15 residues. Germline lookup yields CDR1 LNHNV and CDR2 YYDKDF (reference sequence). J lost 1 base, V lost 5 bases, and 2 bases had no gene match. CDR3 bases: TGTGCCACCAGCGGCAGGGGGTCTGGGGCCAACGTCCTGACTTTC. Translated, it gives CATSGRGSGANVLTF.

The chain employs TRBV6-5 and TRBJ2-1; the match to TRBD1 covers 9 bases. Germline CDR1 is MNHEY and CDR2 is SVGAGI. The CDR3 covers 15 residues. Trimming removed 6 bases from V and 4 bases from J; junction bases left unmatched: 7. CDR3 coding DNA: TGTGCCAGCAGAGACGGACAGGGGCCTTACAATGAGCAGTTCTTC. Translating it yields CASRDGQGPYNEQFF.